This is a list of T cell receptor beta chains from one sample in a study of neoadjuvant nivolumab and ipilimumab in lung cancer. The table came from immunoSEQ multiplex PCR; TCRdb's copy has only in-frame clones and leaves some out. The data hold 30,000 to 35,000 clones, with about 92% observed a single time. The sequenced sample was peripheral blood, obtained after neoadjuvant nivolumab, alone or with ipilimumab, at or shortly before surgery. These TCRs come from an adult with non-small cell lung cancer. Each CDR3 is given with its conserved first and last residue. D genes are given only for firm matches. Size values are once, few and many counts, or a class for expanded clones, and some rows have none.

d_gene: -; v_gene: TRBV11-2; abundance: once; j_gene: TRBJ2-1; CDR3nt: TGTGCCAGCAGCTGGGACTCCGGTGAGCAGTTCTTC; CDR3aa: CASSWDSGEQFF
d_gene: TRBD1; v_gene: TRBV7-9; abundance: -; j_gene: TRBJ1-5; CDR3nt: TGTGCCAGCAGACAAAGCGACAGGGGCAATCAGCCCCAGCATTTT; CDR3aa: CASRQSDRGNQPQHF
d_gene: TRBD2; v_gene: TRBV6-5; abundance: -; j_gene: TRBJ2-7; CDR3nt: TGTGCCAGCAGGCTTCCGGGACTAGTCACTGAGCAGTACTTC; CDR3aa: CASRLPGLVTEQYF
d_gene: -; v_gene: TRBV27; abundance: -; j_gene: TRBJ2-2; CDR3nt: TGTGCCAGCAGTTTGTCCGGCACCGGGGAGCTGTTTTTT; CDR3aa: CASSLSGTGELFF
d_gene: -; v_gene: TRBV11-2; abundance: -; j_gene: TRBJ1-1; CDR3nt: TGTGCCAGCAGCTTCCAAGTCCCTGAAGCTTTCTTT; CDR3aa: CASSFQVPEAFF
d_gene: -; v_gene: TRBV10-3; abundance: -; j_gene: TRBJ2-7; CDR3nt: TGTGCCATCAGTTTACAGGGAGAAAAGTACTTC; CDR3aa: CAISLQGEKYF
d_gene: -; v_gene: TRBV5-4; abundance: -; j_gene: TRBJ1-2; CDR3nt: TGTGCCAGCAGCTTGGGACCTGGGCGTACCTCTAACTATGGCTACACCTTC; CDR3aa: CASSLGPGRTSNYGYTF
d_gene: -; v_gene: TRBV7-8; abundance: -; j_gene: TRBJ1-3; CDR3nt: TGTGCCAGCAGCTCCAGTCGCTCTGGAAACACCATATATTTT; CDR3aa: CASSSSRSGNTIYF
d_gene: -; v_gene: TRBV18; abundance: -; j_gene: TRBJ1-5; CDR3nt: TGTGCCAGCTCACCACCGTGGGGGCGGGCCGACCAGCCCCAGCATTTT; CDR3aa: CASSPPWGRADQPQHF
d_gene: -; v_gene: TRBV18; abundance: -; j_gene: TRBJ1-2; CDR3nt: TGTGCCAGCTCACCCACCCAAACAGCCAACTATGGCTACACCTTC; CDR3aa: CASSPTQTANYGYTF
d_gene: -; v_gene: TRBV5-1; abundance: -; j_gene: TRBJ2-7; CDR3nt: TGCGCCAGCAGCTTTGGACAGCTATACGAGCAGTACTTC; CDR3aa: CASSFGQLYEQYF
d_gene: TRBD1; v_gene: TRBV2; abundance: -; j_gene: TRBJ1-4; CDR3nt: TGTGCCAGCGGGGAGACAGGGACGAATGAAAAACTGTTTTTT; CDR3aa: CASGETGTNEKLFF
d_gene: -; v_gene: TRBV15; abundance: -; j_gene: TRBJ1-5; CDR3nt: TGTGCCACCAGCAGAGATCCCGGCAATCAGCCCCAGCATTTT; CDR3aa: CATSRDPGNQPQHF
d_gene: -; v_gene: TRBV5-1; abundance: -; j_gene: TRBJ2-2; CDR3nt: TGCGCCAGCAGCTTGGCTTTTTCGGGTACCGGGGAGCTGTTTTTT; CDR3aa: CASSLAFSGTGELFF
d_gene: -; v_gene: TRBV7-2; abundance: -; j_gene: TRBJ2-7; CDR3nt: TGTGCCAGCAGCTTAGCGCCGGCGGTGCACGAGCAGTACTTC; CDR3aa: CASSLAPAVHEQYF
d_gene: TRBD2; v_gene: TRBV5-6; abundance: -; j_gene: TRBJ2-2; CDR3nt: TGTGCCAGCAGCCAGCTTCAGCGGGGGTACACCGGGGAGCTGTTTTTT; CDR3aa: CASSQLQRGYTGELFF
d_gene: TRBD2; v_gene: TRBV7-6; abundance: once; j_gene: TRBJ2-3; CDR3nt: TGTGCCAGCAGCTTAGTGGCTAGCGGGAGAGCAGATACGCAGTATTTT; CDR3aa: CASSLVASGRADTQYF
d_gene: TRBD1; v_gene: TRBV6-5; abundance: once; j_gene: TRBJ1-2; CDR3nt: TGTGCCAGCAGTACGGACAGGGGGCGAAATGGCTACACCTTC; CDR3aa: CASSTDRGRNGYTF
d_gene: -; v_gene: TRBV7-2; abundance: -; j_gene: TRBJ2-2; CDR3nt: TGTGCCAGCAGCTTAGGGCAGGGTGGCGGGGAGCTGTTTTTT; CDR3aa: CASSLGQGGGELFF
d_gene: -; v_gene: TRBV5-1; abundance: -; j_gene: TRBJ2-1; CDR3nt: TGCGCCAGCAGCCACGTTGTATCGGGTACTGAGCAGTTCTTC; CDR3aa: CASSHVVSGTEQFF
d_gene: -; v_gene: TRBV4-1; abundance: -; j_gene: TRBJ1-1; CDR3nt: TGCGCCAGCAGCCAAGCCCAGGGAGGGCTTATGAACACTGAAGCTTTCTTT; CDR3aa: CASSQAQGGLMNTEAFF
d_gene: TRBD2; v_gene: TRBV9; abundance: -; j_gene: TRBJ2-1; CDR3nt: TGTGCCAGCAGCGAACTAGCGGGAGGGTGGAATGAGCAGTTCTTC; CDR3aa: CASSELAGGWNEQFF
d_gene: -; v_gene: TRBV10-2; abundance: -; j_gene: TRBJ2-2; CDR3nt: TGCGCCAGCCAGGGGACACTGATCACCGGGGAGCTGTTTTTT; CDR3aa: CASQGTLITGELFF
d_gene: -; v_gene: TRBV13; abundance: -; j_gene: TRBJ2-2; CDR3nt: TGTGCCAGCAGCTTCAGTGCCGGGACTCCAAACACCGGGGAGCTGTTTTTT; CDR3aa: CASSFSAGTPNTGELFF
d_gene: -; v_gene: TRBV5-6; abundance: -; j_gene: TRBJ2-7; CDR3nt: TGTGCCAGCAGCTTGAGGCCTAGCGTATCCTACGAGCAGTACTTC; CDR3aa: CASSLRPSVSYEQYF
d_gene: TRBD2; v_gene: TRBV11-2; abundance: -; j_gene: TRBJ2-2; CDR3nt: TGTGCCAGCAGCCGAAACGGGCGGGAGAGTCTCGGGGAGCTGTTTTTT; CDR3aa: CASSRNGRESLGELFF
d_gene: -; v_gene: TRBV2; abundance: -; j_gene: TRBJ2-1; CDR3nt: TGTGCCAGCACCATAACAGGGCTGCCCTACAATGAGCAGTTCTTC; CDR3aa: CASTITGLPYNEQFF
d_gene: -; v_gene: TRBV7-9; abundance: -; j_gene: TRBJ1-1; CDR3nt: TGTGCCAGCAGCCTTGGGTCGACTGGGACCGAGAATGAAGCTTTCTTT; CDR3aa: CASSLGSTGTENEAFF
d_gene: TRBD1; v_gene: TRBV18; abundance: -; j_gene: TRBJ1-1; CDR3nt: TGTGCCAGCTCACAGGGGGCTAACACTGAAGCTTTCTTT; CDR3aa: CASSQGANTEAFF
d_gene: TRBD1; v_gene: TRBV15; abundance: -; j_gene: TRBJ2-7; CDR3nt: TGTGCCACCAGAGAGGCCGGGACAGGCACCTACGAGCAGTACTTC; CDR3aa: CATREAGTGTYEQYF
d_gene: -; v_gene: TRBV7-2; abundance: -; j_gene: TRBJ1-2; CDR3nt: TGTGCCAGCAGCTTTTCTCCTACCTATGGCTACACCTTC; CDR3aa: CASSFSPTYGYTF
d_gene: -; v_gene: TRBV15; abundance: -; j_gene: TRBJ2-2; CDR3nt: TGTGCCACCAGCAGAGGAATTTTAACCGGGGAGCTGTTTTTT; CDR3aa: CATSRGILTGELFF
d_gene: -; v_gene: TRBV6-1; abundance: -; j_gene: TRBJ1-1; CDR3nt: TGTGCCAGCATAGGGGGACTATTGAACACTGAAGCTTTCTTT; CDR3aa: CASIGGLLNTEAFF
d_gene: TRBD2; v_gene: TRBV5-1; abundance: -; j_gene: TRBJ2-5; CDR3nt: TGCGCCAGCAGCTTAGGACTAGCGGGGGGAGAGACCCAGTACTTC; CDR3aa: CASSLGLAGGETQYF
d_gene: -; v_gene: TRBV18; abundance: -; j_gene: TRBJ2-3; CDR3nt: TGTGCCAGCTCACCCCCGGGCGGAGGATCAGATACGCAGTATTTT; CDR3aa: CASSPPGGGSDTQYF
d_gene: TRBD2; v_gene: TRBV2; abundance: -; j_gene: TRBJ2-7; CDR3nt: TGTGCCAGCAGTGACAGGCTAGCGGGAGGCGAGCAGTACTTC; CDR3aa: CASSDRLAGGEQYF
d_gene: TRBD1; v_gene: TRBV25-1; abundance: -; j_gene: TRBJ2-7; CDR3nt: TGTGCCAGCAGTGAGGTGGGGACAGCGAACTCCTACGAGCAGTACTTC; CDR3aa: CASSEVGTANSYEQYF
d_gene: -; v_gene: TRBV18; abundance: -; j_gene: TRBJ1-1; CDR3nt: TGTGCCAGCTCACCCACACAGTTAAACACTGAAGCTTTCTTT; CDR3aa: CASSPTQLNTEAFF
d_gene: -; v_gene: TRBV5-4; abundance: -; j_gene: TRBJ2-1; CDR3nt: TGTGCCAGCAGCTCGCCCCCCCGGAGCTCCTACAATGAGCAGTTCTTC; CDR3aa: CASSSPPRSSYNEQFF
d_gene: TRBD1; v_gene: TRBV7-4; abundance: -; j_gene: TRBJ1-5; CDR3nt: TGTGCCAGCAGCTTTTCTCACCGGGACAGGGGGCCTCAGCCCCAGCATTTT; CDR3aa: CASSFSHRDRGPQPQHF
d_gene: TRBD2; v_gene: TRBV7-9; abundance: few; j_gene: TRBJ2-3; CDR3nt: TGTGCCAGCAGCTTAGTATTAGCGGGAGATACGCAGTATTTT; CDR3aa: CASSLVLAGDTQYF
d_gene: -; v_gene: TRBV5-4; abundance: -; j_gene: TRBJ2-1; CDR3nt: TGTGCCAGCAGCTTGGCCGGGGAAGGGGGCAATGAGCAGTTCTTC; CDR3aa: CASSLAGEGGNEQFF
d_gene: -; v_gene: TRBV5-1; abundance: -; j_gene: TRBJ1-2; CDR3nt: TGCGCCAGCAGCCATGAGGGTGCTCCTGGCTACACCTTC; CDR3aa: CASSHEGAPGYTF
d_gene: -; v_gene: TRBV5-1; abundance: -; j_gene: TRBJ2-7; CDR3nt: TGCGCCAGCAGCTTCGGACAGCACGAGCAGTACTTC; CDR3aa: CASSFGQHEQYF
d_gene: TRBD1; v_gene: TRBV5-5; abundance: -; j_gene: TRBJ1-5; CDR3nt: TGTGCCAGCAGCACGGACAGGGAGGATCAGCCCCAGCATTTT; CDR3aa: CASSTDREDQPQHF
d_gene: -; v_gene: TRBV9; abundance: -; j_gene: TRBJ2-2; CDR3nt: TGTGCCAGCAGCAAGAGAGGCGGGGAGCTGTTTTTT; CDR3aa: CASSKRGGELFF
d_gene: -; v_gene: TRBV5-4; abundance: -; j_gene: TRBJ2-1; CDR3nt: TGTGCCAGCAGCTTGGTCGGTTCCTACAATGAGCAGTTCTTC; CDR3aa: CASSLVGSYNEQFF
d_gene: -; v_gene: TRBV14; abundance: -; j_gene: TRBJ1-3; CDR3nt: TGTGCCGCGCCCGAAGGAGGGGTCGGAAACACCATATATTTT; CDR3aa: CAAPEGGVGNTIYF
d_gene: -; v_gene: TRBV6-6; abundance: -; j_gene: TRBJ2-6; CDR3nt: TGTGCCAGCAGAGTGAGCTCTGGGGCCAACGTCCTGACTTTC; CDR3aa: CASRVSSGANVLTF
d_gene: -; v_gene: TRBV7-8; abundance: -; j_gene: TRBJ2-7; CDR3nt: TGTGCCAGCAGCCCCTCGACAGGAACCTACGAGCAGTACTTC; CDR3aa: CASSPSTGTYEQYF
d_gene: -; v_gene: TRBV12-5; abundance: once; j_gene: TRBJ2-3; CDR3nt: TGTGCTAGTGGTTCTACGTTAGACGGGAGCTTGTCGCAAGATACGCAGTATTTT; CDR3aa: CASGSTLDGSLSQDTQYF
d_gene: -; v_gene: TRBV16; abundance: -; j_gene: TRBJ1-1; CDR3nt: TGTGCCAGCAGCCAATACGGCATGAACACTGAAGCTTTCTTT; CDR3aa: CASSQYGMNTEAFF
d_gene: TRBD2; v_gene: TRBV7-9; abundance: -; j_gene: TRBJ2-1; CDR3nt: TGTGCCAGCAGGAAGGGAGGGAATTCCTACAATGAGCAGTTCTTC; CDR3aa: CASRKGGNSYNEQFF
d_gene: -; v_gene: TRBV9; abundance: -; j_gene: TRBJ2-4; CDR3nt: TGTGCCAGCAGCCGGGACCCACTTAGCAACCAAAACATTCAGTACTTC; CDR3aa: CASSRDPLSNQNIQYF
d_gene: TRBD2; v_gene: TRBV5-1; abundance: -; j_gene: TRBJ2-3; CDR3nt: TGCGCCAGCAGCTTGACGGGACTAGCGGGGAGCACAGATACGCAGTATTTT; CDR3aa: CASSLTGLAGSTDTQYF
d_gene: -; v_gene: TRBV6-1; abundance: few; j_gene: TRBJ1-5; CDR3nt: TGTGCCAGCAGAGCAGGGGCAGGAAACAATCAGCCCCAGCATTTT; CDR3aa: CASRAGAGNNQPQHF
d_gene: TRBD1; v_gene: TRBV18; abundance: -; j_gene: TRBJ1-1; CDR3nt: TGTGCCAGCTCCCCCGGGACAGGGGCTGACACTGAAGCTTTCTTT; CDR3aa: CASSPGTGADTEAFF
d_gene: -; v_gene: TRBV11-2; abundance: -; j_gene: TRBJ2-7; CDR3nt: TGTGCCAGCAGCCCCGGAGTAGTTGCTTACGAGCAGTACTTC; CDR3aa: CASSPGVVAYEQYF
d_gene: TRBD1; v_gene: TRBV7-6; abundance: -; j_gene: TRBJ2-2; CDR3nt: TGTGCCAGCAGCCCCTGGGGGACAGGGGGAAACACCGGGGAGCTGTTTTTT; CDR3aa: CASSPWGTGGNTGELFF